This TCR beta chain was sequenced during a study of glioma-infiltrating T cells. Findings and limits, study-wide: Non-neoplastic patients had below-expected tissue-blood divergence, while all gliomas exceeded expectation. CDR3 overlap between tissue and blood was very small.

This clonotype has only a few counts. Its cognate antigen is unknown. This CDR3 is 14 amino acids long. The germline gives CDR1 SGHTA, CDR2 FQGTGA. V lost 2 bases, J lost 5 bases, and 9 bases lay in between. Amplification of TCR alpha and beta CDR3 regions from RNA used iRepertoire nested multiplex PCR. For one-step reverse transcription and amplification, 100-400 ng of tissue mRNA or PBMC total RNA was used. TCRdb re-called the multiplex PCR reads through MiXCR, storing one row per CDR3 protein. The table records 100,000 to 150,000 distinct CDR3 sequences, 20% to 25% of them present only once. The rearrangement uses TRBV7-3 and TRBJ2-2; D remains ambiguous. Input material: glioma tissue, nonneoplastic brain tissue, or PBMCs (not recorded which). The clonotype was recovered from a human donor with low-grade glioma or glioblastoma, undergoing nonglioma brain surgery, or in good health (not recorded which). CDR3 sequence: CASSLQSGTGELFF. CDR3 nucleotide sequence: TGTGCCAGCAGCTTACAGTCGGGTACCGGGGAGCTGTTTTTT.